Listed below are T cell receptor beta chains from one sample, sequenced in a study of human T cells and chemical hapten exposure. TCRdb fed the RACE reads into MiXCR, producing one record per CDR3 protein. In the table there are roughly 160,000 distinct CDR3 sequences, around 13% of which are singletons. This material consisted of whole blood, taken in connection with sensitization to the hapten diphenylcyclopropenone (DPC). These receptors originate from a woman aged 25 to 39 with alopecia areata. Some clones in this sample may be carry-over from other donors' samples. Each CDR3 is given with its conserved first and last residue. Each record gives: clone size, CDR3 length, J gene, V gene, CDR3 protein. The size entry is marked missing in some rows and otherwise reads once, few, many or a size class.

size: -
length: 14
J: TRBJ1-5
V: TRBV28
CDR3: CASSRDMGNQPQHF

size: -
length: 13
J: TRBJ2-3
V: TRBV20-1
CDR3: CSAPDLDPDTQYF

size: -
length: 13
J: TRBJ1-2
V: TRBV28
CDR3: CASSLLVGGGYTF

size: many
length: 15
J: TRBJ1-6
V: TRBV20-1
CDR3: CSAAEGIPYNSPLHF

size: -
length: 14
J: TRBJ1-1
V: TRBV18
CDR3: CASSRGAGNTEAFF

size: few
length: 15
J: TRBJ1-3
V: TRBV4-3
CDR3: CASSHIQGVGNTIYF

size: -
length: 16
J: TRBJ2-3
V: TRBV5-1
CDR3: CASSLGVGVRTDTQYF

size: few
length: 12
J: TRBJ1-1
V: TRBV7-2
CDR3: CASTHGLTEAFF

size: -
length: 12
J: TRBJ1-1
V: TRBV20-1
CDR3: CSASQLAAGAFF

size: many
length: 14
J: TRBJ1-1
V: TRBV18
CDR3: CASSPGVASTEAFF

size: many
length: 16
J: TRBJ2-6
V: TRBV6-2/TRBV6-3
CDR3: CASSPERGSGANVLTF

size: once
length: 15
J: TRBJ1-5
V: TRBV19
CDR3: CASTLTGEVNQPQHF

size: few
length: 13
J: TRBJ2-1
V: TRBV20-1
CDR3: CSARRDLYNEQFF

size: -
length: 13
J: TRBJ2-2
V: TRBV6-6
CDR3: CASRDREIGELFF

size: few
length: 16
J: TRBJ2-3
V: TRBV11-2
CDR3: CASSPQSARSTDTQYF

size: -
length: 15
J: TRBJ2-1
V: TRBV20-1
CDR3: CSARGPDGAYNEQFF

size: -
length: 15
J: TRBJ2-6
V: TRBV11-2
CDR3: CASSLSPSGANVLTF

size: many
length: 11
J: TRBJ1-2
V: TRBV20-1
CDR3: CSASQQNGYTF

size: many
length: 15
J: TRBJ2-7
V: TRBV19
CDR3: CASSPGTGLPYEQYF

size: -
length: 15
J: TRBJ1-1
V: TRBV6-6
CDR3: CASSPGQGEKGFGFF

size: -
length: 13
J: TRBJ2-5
V: TRBV20-1
CDR3: CSATDILQETQYF

size: -
length: 19
J: TRBJ2-4
V: TRBV6-5
CDR3: CASSYSQTLGGLAKNIQYF

size: -
length: 15
J: TRBJ2-1
V: TRBV11-3
CDR3: CASSRSRGAGDEQFF

size: once
length: 11
J: TRBJ1-2
V: TRBV10-2
CDR3: CASSDGGGYTF

size: few
length: 16
J: TRBJ1-5
V: TRBV18
CDR3: CASSSAMNIANQPQHF

size: few
length: 13
J: TRBJ2-1
V: TRBV7-2
CDR3: CASSFGRANEQFF

size: -
length: 12
J: TRBJ2-3
V: TRBV5-1
CDR3: CASSFGSDTQYF

size: few
length: 14
J: TRBJ2-2
V: TRBV29-1
CDR3: CSVERTSGTGELFF

size: -
length: 15
J: TRBJ1-2
V: TRBV28
CDR3: CASSLSAEGEYGYTF

size: few
length: 13
J: TRBJ1-5
V: TRBV20-1
CDR3: CSASGRGGQPQHF

size: -
length: 14
J: TRBJ2-3
V: TRBV29-1
CDR3: CSFRLALPTDTQYF